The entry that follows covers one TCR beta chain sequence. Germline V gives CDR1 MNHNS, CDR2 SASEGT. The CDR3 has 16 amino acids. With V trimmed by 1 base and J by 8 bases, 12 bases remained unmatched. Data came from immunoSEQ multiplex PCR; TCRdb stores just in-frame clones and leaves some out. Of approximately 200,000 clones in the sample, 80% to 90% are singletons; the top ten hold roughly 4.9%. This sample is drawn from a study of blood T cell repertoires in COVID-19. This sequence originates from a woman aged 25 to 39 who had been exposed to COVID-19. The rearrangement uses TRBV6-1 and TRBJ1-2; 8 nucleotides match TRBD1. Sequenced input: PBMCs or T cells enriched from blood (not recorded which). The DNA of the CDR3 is TGTGCCAGCAGTGAAGAGGCCGGAGGCAGGGGGCAGGGCTACACCTTC. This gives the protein CASSEEAGGRGQGYTF.